This T cell receptor beta chain appears in the sequencing data of a study of shared clonotypes between healthy human individuals. Findings and limits, study-wide: The study generally estimated greater richness for naive than memory subsets.

It was at deep level that the assay was run. The protocol was immunoSEQ multiplex PCR, while the TCRdb copy is restricted to in-frame clones and leaves out a portion. Among 950,000 to 1,100,000 clones listed, about 84% were seen once. The V and J ends lost 7 bases and 5 bases, in that order; junction bases with no gene match: 7. Germline V gene lookup returns CDR1 LNHDA and CDR2 SQIVND (reference sequence). This CDR3 is 14 amino acids long. To note about this clone: Its specificity is not known.

This receptor was taken from a man aged 18 to 35 in good health. Some clones in this sample may be carry-over from other donors' samples. The chain recombines TRBV19 with TRBJ1-4, with 7 positions matching TRBD1. Sequenced input: memory CD4+ T cells from PBMCs. Regarding subset: CD45RA-negative fraction. CDR3 in amino acids: CASTTDRWNEKLFF. CDR3 DNA sequence: TGTGCCAGTACCACGGACAGGTGGAATGAAAAACTGTTTTTT.